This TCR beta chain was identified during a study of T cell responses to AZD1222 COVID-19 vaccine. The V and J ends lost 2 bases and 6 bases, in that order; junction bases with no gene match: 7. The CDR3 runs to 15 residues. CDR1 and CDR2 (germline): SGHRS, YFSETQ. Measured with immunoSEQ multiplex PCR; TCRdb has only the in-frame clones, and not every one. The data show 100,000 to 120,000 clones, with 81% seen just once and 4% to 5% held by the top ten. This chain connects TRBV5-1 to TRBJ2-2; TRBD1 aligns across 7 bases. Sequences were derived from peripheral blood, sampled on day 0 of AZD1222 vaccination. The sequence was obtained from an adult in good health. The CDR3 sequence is CASSFRQGGSGELFF. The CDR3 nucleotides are TGCGCCAGCAGCTTCAGACAGGGTGGTTCCGGGGAGCTGTTTTTT.